The 16 T cell receptor beta chains reported below all come from one sample, sequenced in a study of T cells in Graves' hyperthyroidism and ophthalmopathy. TCR beta CDR3 regions were amplified from RNA. HTBI primers were the set used in a first-round RT-PCR of the TCR CDR3. TCRdb processed the multiplex PCR reads anew with MiXCR; each CDR3 protein has one entry. The sample lists about 720,000 distinct CDR3 sequences; under 20% were seen once. The sample consisted of blood. Source of these receptors: a woman in her fifties or sixties with Graves' hyperthyroidism that later progressed to Graves' ophthalmopathy.

Ten or more counts support this clonotype. This chain links TRBV7-9 with TRBJ2-1; D gene ambiguous. Germline CDR1 reads SEHNR; CDR2 reads FQNEAQ (reference sequence). Between the trimmed V and J ends, which lost 3 bases and 8 bases, there was a span of 11 bases. This CDR3 is 13 amino acids long. The CDR3 DNA sequence: TGTGCCAGCAGCTTCGGATCCACCGATGAGCAGTTCTTC. Translated: CASSFGSTDEQFF.

In its sample, this clonotype was seen a few times. The chain uses TRBV9 and TRBJ2-2, with 8 bases identical to TRBD1. CDR1 and CDR2 from the germline V gene are SGDLS and YYNGEE. Trimming removed 7 bases from V and 6 bases from J; junction bases left unmatched: 11. The CDR3 is made up of 15 amino acids. DNA of the CDR3: TGTGCCAGCGGGGGAATGACAGGGGTCCCCGGGGAGCTGTTTTTT. Its translation: CASGGMTGVPGELFF.

This clonotype was seen only a few times. The V call is TRBV4-1, the J call TRBJ1-5; D remains unclear. CDR1 MGHRA and CDR2 YSYEKL come from the germline V gene. Trimming stripped 0 bases from V and 7 bases from J, with 16 bases between. This CDR3 is built from 16 residues. CDR3 amino acids: CASSQDSIPERQPQHF. As DNA, the CDR3 is TGCGCCAGCAGCCAAGATTCAATTCCGGAGAGACAGCCCCAGCATTTT.

This rearrangement joins TRBV7-6 to TRBJ1-1; D is perhaps TRBD1 (5 bases). The CDR3 contains 17 residues. CDR1 is SGHVS and CDR2 is FNYEAQ in the germline V gene. Trimming took 1 base from V and 3 from J, leaving 18 bases between them. CDR3 residues: CASSLEVSGSADTEAFF. CDR3 nucleotide sequence: TGTGCCAGCAGCTTAGAAGTTTCAGGGTCGGCGGACACTGAAGCTTTCTTT.

A few counts support this clonotype. The CDR3 loop is CASSYSARENTGELFF. The CDR3 DNA is TGTGCCAGCAGTTACTCGGCCAGGGAAAACACCGGGGAGCTGTTTTTT. This chain uses TRBV6-8 with TRBJ2-2; maybe TRBD1 (5 bases). The CDR3 length is 16 residues. Trimming cost V 0 bases and J 2 bases, with 10 bases left between them. In germline, CDR1 is MNHGY, CDR2 SAAAGT.

This clonotype was seen only a few times. A read error may be the cause here, since a much bigger clone is one base away. The chain combines TRBV14 with TRBJ1-4; the D gene is possibly TRBD1 (5 bases). The germline V gene has CDR1 SGHDN and CDR2 FVKESK. This CDR3 has 15 amino acids. Trimming removed 6 bases from V and 0 bases from J, with 11 bases in between. The CDR3 loop is CASSELGATNEKLFF. The CDR3 DNA is TGTGCCAGCAGTGAATTAGGGGCAACTAATGAAAAACTGTTTTTT.

This clonotype was recorded many times. V is TRBV7-9 and J is TRBJ2-3; D not resolved. Germline V CDR1 and CDR2: SEHNR, FQNEAQ (reference sequence). The CDR3 has 13 residues. The V end lost 2 bases, the J end lost 2 bases, and 5 bases lay between the germline ends. CDR3 region: CASSLLVTDTQYF. In DNA, the CDR3 is TGTGCCAGCAGCTTACTAGTCACAGATACGCAGTATTTT.

The V call is TRBV3-1, the J call TRBJ1-4, with unresolved D. This CDR3 has 16 amino acids. The V gene lost 0 bases and the J gene lost 1 base, with 9 bases spanning the gap. The germline gives CDR1 LGHDT, CDR2 YNNKEL (reference sequence). DNA for the CDR3: TGTGCCAGCAGCCAAGATCTCCAGCGAACTAATGAAAAACTGTTTTTT. Residues: CASSQDLQRTNEKLFF.

The chain recombines TRBV5-1 with TRBJ1-1; D gene uncertain. Germline V gene lookup returns CDR1 SGHRS and CDR2 YFSETQ. The CDR3 runs 15 residues. V dropped 2 bases and J dropped 1 base, with 12 bases sitting between them. The CDR3 sequence: CASSLPPEGNTEAFF. CDR3 DNA sequence: TGCGCCAGCAGCTTACCCCCGGAGGGGAACACTGAAGCTTTCTTT. The full variable domain, with the rest looked up from reference TRBV5-1 and TRBJ1-1, is KAGVTQTPRYLIKTRGQQVTLSCSPISGHRSVSWYQQTPGQGLQFLFEYFSETQRNKGNFPGRFSGRQFSNSRSEMNVSTLELGDSALYLCASSLPPEGNTEAFFGQGTRLTVV.

The chain has TRBV29-1 and TRBJ1-1; TRBD1 might be the D (5 bases). V was pared by 3 bases and J by 4 bases, with 9 bases between. The germline V gene has CDR1 SQVTM and CDR2 ANQGSEA. The CDR3 is made up of 12 amino acids. The CDR3 loop is CSVEVGATEAFF. CDR3 bases: TGCAGCGTTGAGGTAGGGGCCACTGAAGCTTTCTTT.

The chain combines TRBV12-3 or TRBV12-4 with TRBJ2-1; 9 bases align to TRBD2. V shed 11 bases and J 5 bases; nucleotides not matched to a gene: 10. This CDR3 is built from 14 residues. DNA for the CDR3: TGTGCCGGGGGGAGTAGCGGGGGACACAATGAGCAGTTCTTC. Protein: CAGGSSGGHNEQFF.

As concerns this clonotype: Just one base apart from a much larger clone, this may be a read error. The J gene is TRBJ1-5, the V gene TRBV18, with D maybe TRBD1 (5 bases). The CDR3 has 15 amino acids. In germline, CDR1 is KGHSH, CDR2 LQKENI. The CDR3 sequence: CASPPMVRDGQPQHF. DNA of the CDR3: TGTGCCAGCCCACCAATGGTAAGGGACGGTCAGCCCCAGCATTTT.

There are many counts of this clonotype. The J gene is TRBJ1-1, the V gene TRBV5-1; 7 bases agree with TRBD1. Germline V gene lookup returns CDR1 SGHRS and CDR2 YFSETQ. With 5 bases clipped from V and 4 bases from J, the junction kept 14 bases outside the gene matches. This CDR3 region has 16 residues. CDR3 coding DNA: TGCGCCAGCAGTCTACGGACAGGCTACATGACCACTGAAGCTTTCTTT. Its translation is CASSLRTGYMTTEAFF. Full variable domain (outside the CDR3, taken from reference TRBV5-1 and TRBJ1-1): KAGVTQTPRYLIKTRGQQVTLSCSPISGHRSVSWYQQTPGQGLQFLFEYFSETQRNKGNFPGRFSGRQFSNSRSEMNVSTLELGDSALYLCASSLRTGYMTTEAFFGQGTRLTVV.

This clonotype has a handful of counts. An end of the junction differs from the germline gene, which may be a read error. The V call is TRBV3-1, the J call TRBJ2-1; TRBD2 might be the D (5 bases). Looked up from germline, CDR1 is LGHDT and CDR2 is YNNKEL (reference sequence). The CDR3 consists of 15 residues. The CDR3 here is CASSRSGSAYNGQFF. The CDR3 nucleotides are TGTGCCAGCAGCCGATCGGGGTCGGCCTACAATGGGCAGTTCTTC.

At least ten counts were recorded for this clonotype. This sequence joins TRBV3-1 and TRBJ1-1; D not resolved. CDR1 is LGHDT and CDR2 is YNNKEL in the germline V gene (reference sequence). V lost 0 bases to trimming and J lost 6 bases, with 17 bases between them. This CDR3 contains 16 residues. The CDR3 loop is CASSQETPMAHPEAFF. DNA for the CDR3: TGTGCCAGCAGCCAAGAAACCCCCATGGCTCACCCTGAAGCTTTCTTT.

At least ten counts were recorded for this clonotype. The chain has TRBV27 and TRBJ2-3, with TRBD2 matching over 10 bases. The CDR3 sequence is 15 residues long. V shed 4 bases, J shed 3 bases, and the junction held 4 bases outside the gene matches. CDR1 is MNHEY, CDR2 SMNVEV, per germline (reference sequence). This CDR3 reads CASSWGLASTDTQYF. The CDR3, as DNA: TGTGCCAGCAGTTGGGGACTAGCGAGTACAGATACGCAGTATTTT.